Here is one T cell receptor beta chain with its context. This CDR3 is built from 14 residues. With 6 bases removed from V and 2 bases from J, the gap between germline ends came to 8 bases. Germline V CDR1 and CDR2: MNHEY, SVGAGI. This sample was included in a study of radiotherapy plus CTLA-4 blockade in lung cancer. TCRdb's copy holds only in-frame clones and misses some; the assay was immunoSEQ multiplex PCR. Of about 110,000 clones listed, more than 75% were seen once; the top ten hold 2.5% to 3.5%. The source of this sequence is a human donor with non-small cell lung cancer that progressed on radiotherapy plus ipilimumab. Some clones in this sample may be carry-over from other donors' samples. The sample in question was peripheral blood, obtained from a patient treated with radiotherapy plus ipilimumab. The rearrangement links TRBV6-5 to TRBJ2-6; no definite D call. The CDR3 DNA is TGTGCCAGCAGAGTCAGGCCTGGGGCCAACGTCCTGACTTTC. Residues: CASRVRPGANVLTF.